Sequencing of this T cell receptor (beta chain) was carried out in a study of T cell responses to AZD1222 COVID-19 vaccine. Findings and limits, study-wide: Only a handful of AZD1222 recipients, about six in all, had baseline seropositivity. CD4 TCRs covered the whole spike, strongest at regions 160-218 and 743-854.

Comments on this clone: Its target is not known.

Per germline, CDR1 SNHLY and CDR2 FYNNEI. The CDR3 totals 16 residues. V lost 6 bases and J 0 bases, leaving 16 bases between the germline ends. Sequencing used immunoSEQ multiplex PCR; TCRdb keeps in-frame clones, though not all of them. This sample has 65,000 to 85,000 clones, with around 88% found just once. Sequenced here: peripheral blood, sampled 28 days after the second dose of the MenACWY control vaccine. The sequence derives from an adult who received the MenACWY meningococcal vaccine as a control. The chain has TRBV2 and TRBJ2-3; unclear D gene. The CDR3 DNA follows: TGTGCCAGCAGACCTAGTAGGCTGCCTAGCACAGATACGCAGTATTTT. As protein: CASRPSRLPSTDTQYF.